This T cell receptor beta chain originates from a study of blood T cell repertoires in COVID-19. Whole-study context: The cDNA or gDNA used as material had been derived from T cells, B-cell-depleted T cells, or PBMCs.

V lost 2 bases, J lost 4 bases, and 7 bases lay in between. CDR1 is SGHRS, CDR2 YFSETQ, per germline. There are 13 residues in the CDR3. In the study's own analysis: Estimation of nucleated cell counts was performed using reference gene primer amplification. The repertoire was sequenced with immunoSEQ multiplex PCR; TCRdb's copy has only in-frame clones and lacks some. V and J calls and clone size come straight from that table; D and trimming were deduced from the DNA. This table holds 200,000 or so clones, around 80% found once. The chain uses TRBV5-1 and TRBJ2-1; D possibly corresponds to TRBD2 (6 bases). Sequenced input: peripheral blood. The receptor's source is a human donor in a cohort sampled during active COVID-19. In nucleotides, the CDR3 is TGCGCCAGCAGCTTCGGGACTTACAATGAGCAGTTCTTC. This encodes CASSFGTYNEQFF.